This is a list of T cell receptor beta chains from one sample in a study of PD-L1 blockade in urothelial cancer. Assay used: immunoSEQ multiplex PCR; TCRdb lists only in-frame clones, some missing. The sample includes more than 35,000 clones, roughly 82% of them seen just once. Specimen: PBMCs, collected around atezolizumab (anti-PD-L1) treatment. Receptors were obtained from a man in his sixties with urothelial cancer. Both conserved end residues are trimmed from each CDR3. Each record gives: CDR3 protein, clone size, V gene. Only part of the rows carry a size: once, few, many, or a class if the clone is expanded.

CDR3: ASSFQGLDGYT
size: .
V: TRBV6-5

CDR3: ASSRLLLAGEFSSYNEQF
size: .
V: TRBV27

CDR3: ASSLGSGGPLLRQF
size: .
V: TRBV5-4

CDR3: ASSQVGPGTSGIRELF
size: .
V: TRBV4-3

CDR3: ASSPRGYEQY
size: .
V: TRBV28

CDR3: ASSLGGTSGTDTQY
size: .
V: TRBV5-1

CDR3: ASSYFEGGNEQY
size: .
V: TRBV6-6

CDR3: ASSPRIGEHEQY
size: .
V: TRBV18

CDR3: ASSEDSEAF
size: .
V: TRBV10-1

CDR3: AWSIGGIYEQY
size: .
V: TRBV30

CDR3: ASTSGGVADTQY
size: .
V: TRBV19

CDR3: ASSPQDYNEQF
size: few
V: TRBV2

CDR3: ASSSQGEITYEQY
size: .
V: TRBV6-1

CDR3: ASSLLTGERYYGYT
size: .
V: TRBV7-9

CDR3: ASSDRLLSSYNEQF
size: .
V: TRBV10-1

CDR3: ASSLGGLAGGADTQY
size: .
V: TRBV7-9

CDR3: ASRQDRERSYEQY
size: .
V: TRBV2

CDR3: ASSLQNPAGLNSPLH
size: .
V: TRBV5-1

CDR3: ASSPRYFERYEQY
size: .
V: TRBV6-4

CDR3: ASSLGRTSGNTIY
size: .
V: TRBV9

CDR3: ATSRDRGEQETQY
size: once
V: TRBV15

CDR3: ASSLEGPGNTIY
size: once
V: TRBV5-1

CDR3: ASTPGESGSPLH
size: .
V: TRBV5-1

CDR3: ASSLEGDIRASYNEQF
size: .
V: TRBV7-6

CDR3: ASSLSHSSYEQY
size: once
V: TRBV7-9

CDR3: ASSLVGSGYEQY
size: .
V: TRBV5-5

CDR3: ASSLPTGNYGYT
size: .
V: TRBV28

CDR3: ASSQMEGSNTEAF
size: .
V: TRBV4-1

CDR3: ASSLSGGGSYEQY
size: .
V: TRBV5-6

CDR3: ASSSGTSGAVDTQY
size: once
V: TRBV5-4

CDR3: ASSQTGQGSTDTQY
size: .
V: TRBV5-6

CDR3: ASSVSPTGVVNEQF
size: .
V: TRBV11-2

CDR3: ASSLSAPGNGELF
size: .
V: TRBV5-1

CDR3: SGGQGLSSYEQY
size: few
V: TRBV29-1

CDR3: ASRGGLFSGANVLT
size: once
V: TRBV6-6

CDR3: ASGTERGGLTNEKLF
size: .
V: TRBV28

CDR3: ASSSPGQGHYEQY
size: .
V: TRBV6-5

CDR3: ASSPPPGNNEPQH
size: .
V: TRBV18

CDR3: ASSMTGESYNEQF
size: .
V: TRBV19

CDR3: ASSTPDPRGGRVFNEQF
size: .
V: TRBV19

CDR3: ASSPPLGRNTGELF
size: .
V: TRBV11-2

CDR3: ASSLDHPVYEQF
size: .
V: TRBV7-9

CDR3: ASSFRLAGAETQY
size: .
V: TRBV4-3

CDR3: ASSLVAHSLNTEAF
size: .
V: TRBV5-1

CDR3: ASSRTGAANEQF
size: .
V: TRBV4-1

CDR3: SVASSNYGYT
size: .
V: TRBV29-1

CDR3: ASIQDSVVGNQPQH
size: .
V: TRBV10-1

CDR3: ASSLEAGVWETQY
size: .
V: TRBV7-2

CDR3: ASTNWREQY
size: .
V: TRBV28

CDR3: ASSGAGAQPQH
size: .
V: TRBV19

CDR3: ASSLVPPTQQGPYEQY
size: .
V: TRBV5-1

CDR3: ASSQGQGYNEQF
size: .
V: TRBV4-3

CDR3: ASSLGQGAFSVHGYT
size: once
V: TRBV5-1